These 29 T cell receptor beta chains share one sample of origin, sequenced in a study of radiation and T cells in renal cell carcinoma. Sample time point: blood 2 weeks post-SBRT. Treatment in this sample: 15 Gy SBRT to primary tumor, nephrectomy 4 weeks later. Only in-frame clones appear in the TCRdb table, and some are missing; sequencing was by immunoSEQ multiplex PCR. The table lists 100,000 to 150,000 clones, about 81% of them singletons. This specimen consisted of blood, obtained from a patient whose treatment included radiotherapy and nephrectomy. Receptors were obtained from a man aged 50-59 years with renal cell carcinoma.

V gene TRBV12-5 combines with J gene TRBJ1-2, with D uncertain. Germline V gene sequence: CDR1 LGHNT, CDR2 FRNRAP. Trimming pared 7 bases from V and 7 bases from J, leaving 13 bases between. This CDR3 is 12 amino acids long. CDR3 region: CASADGGFGYTF. In DNA, the CDR3 is TGTGCTAGTGCCGACGGAGGGTTTGGCTACACCTTC.

The chain employs TRBV7-9 and TRBJ1-2; possibly TRBD1 for D (6 bases). V lost 5 bases and J 4 bases, leaving 11 bases between the germline ends. Germline V gives CDR1 SEHNR, CDR2 FQNEAQ (reference sequence). This CDR3 spans 13 amino acids. The CDR3 DNA reads as TGTGCCAGCAGCCCCGGACAGTTCTATGGCTACACCTTC. Encoded protein: CASSPGQFYGYTF.

V usage is TRBV9 and J usage is TRBJ1-1, with D unresolved. Germline V gene sequence: CDR1 SGDLS, CDR2 YYNGEE. The V gene lost 0 bases and the J gene lost 5 bases, with 8 bases spanning the gap. The CDR3 extends over 13 amino acids. CDR3 DNA: TGTGCCAGCAGCGTAGATGGGGATACTGAAGCTTTCTTT. Encoded protein: CASSVDGDTEAFF.

As regards this clone: Other DNA sequences in this specimen translate into the identical CDR3. This chain links TRBV7-2 with TRBJ2-3, with TRBD2 identical over 7 bases. V gave up 3 bases and J gave up 5 bases; unmatched junction bases: 2. Germline V CDR1 and CDR2: SGHTA, FQGNSA. This CDR3 has 13 residues. The CDR3 DNA reads as TGTGCCAGCAGCTTGGGGAGGGAAGATACGCAGTATTTT. Amino acid sequence: CASSLGREDTQYF.

V and J are TRBV6-1 and TRBJ1-2, with a tentative D call TRBD1 (5 bases). Germline lookup yields CDR1 MNHNS and CDR2 SASEGT. Trimming left V 4 bases short and J 2 bases short, with 14 bases between. The CDR3 consists of 15 residues. The CDR3 sequence: CASSAGLPANYGYTF. CDR3 DNA sequence: TGTGCCAGCAGTGCGGGACTACCCGCAAACTATGGCTACACCTTC.

The rearrangement links TRBV6-4 to TRBJ2-2; 7 bases line up with TRBD2. The germline V gene encodes CDR1 MRHNA and CDR2 SNTAGT. The CDR3 runs 13 residues. Trimming took 2 bases from V and 9 from J; bases not matched to a gene: 3. CDR3 coding DNA: TGTGCCAGCAGTGACGGGGGGGGTCGGGAGCTGTTTTTT. Translated, it gives CASSDGGGRELFF.

V is TRBV7-3 and J is TRBJ2-6; a possible D gene is TRBD1 (6 bases). CDR1 is SGHTA and CDR2 is FQGTGA in the germline V gene. This CDR3 comprises 17 residues. V gave up 6 bases and J gave up 0 bases, with 15 bases separating them. The CDR3 DNA reads TGTGCCAGCAGAGTCCAGGGGCCCCTCTCTGGGGCCAACGTCCTGACTTTC. The encoded protein is CASRVQGPLSGANVLTF.

This clone was seen a few times. The V call is TRBV7-3, the J call TRBJ1-1, with 10 bases aligning to TRBD1. J gave up 0 bases and V 5 bases, and 6 bases lay outside the gene matches. The CDR3 covers 16 residues. Germline lookup yields CDR1 SGHTA and CDR2 FQGTGA. The CDR3 DNA reads TGTGCCAGCAGCCCTCGACAGGGGGCGCTGAACACTGAAGCTTTCTTT. Translated, it gives CASSPRQGALNTEAFF.

The chain joins TRBV10-2 to TRBJ2-1; 8 bases are a match to TRBD2. J gave up 0 bases and V 8 bases, and 6 bases lay outside the gene matches. Germline CDR1 reads WSHSY; CDR2 reads SAAADI. The CDR3 is 15 amino acids. The CDR3 DNA sequence: TGCGCCAGCGGGGTAGCGGGAAGCTCCTACAATGAGCAGTTCTTC. It specifies CASGVAGSSYNEQFF.

V is TRBV9 and J is TRBJ2-3; the match to TRBD2 covers 10 bases. The length of the CDR3 is 15 residues. V lost 4 bases, J lost 3 bases, and 5 bases stayed unmatched. CDR1 SGDLS and CDR2 YYNGEE come from the germline V gene. CDR3 DNA sequence: TGTGCCAGCAGCCTTAGCGGGGGGATGACAGATACGCAGTATTTT. Translating gives CASSLSGGMTDTQYF.

This chain uses TRBV28 with TRBJ1-2; 8 bases align to TRBD1. The CDR3 length is 15 residues. V shed 7 bases, J shed 1 base, and the junction held 8 bases outside the gene matches. CDR1 is MDHEN, CDR2 SYDVKM, per germline. The CDR3 loop reads CASKSTGVDNYGYTF. For the CDR3, the DNA is TGTGCCAGCAAGTCGACAGGGGTCGATAACTATGGCTACACCTTC.

This clone has just a few counts. The chain combines TRBV7-3 with TRBJ1-1; D gene uncertain. The CDR3 spans 13 residues. Germline CDR1 and CDR2: SGHTA and FQGTGA. V lost 4 bases and J lost 1, with 7 bases in between. This CDR3 is CASSSEPNTEAFF. In DNA form, the CDR3 reads TGTGCCAGCAGCTCCGAACCGAACACTGAAGCTTTCTTT.

This rearrangement joins TRBV6-1 to TRBJ2-7; 13 bases line up with TRBD2. This CDR3 contains 15 residues. The V segment lost 5 bases and the J segment 4 bases; nucleotides outside the gene matches: 5. Looked up from germline, CDR1 is MNHNS and CDR2 is SASEGT. The CDR3 spells CASSLTSGRNYEQYF. DNA for the CDR3: TGTGCCAGCAGTCTGACTAGCGGGAGGAATTACGAGCAGTACTTC.

V and J are TRBV7-2 and TRBJ1-2, with D unresolved. The germline gives CDR1 SGHTA, CDR2 FQGNSA. Trimming shortened V by 4 bases and J by 5 bases, and 20 bases separated the two germline ends. This CDR3 is built from 16 residues. Written as DNA, the CDR3 is TGTGCCAGCAGCTCCCAGCTCGCGGGGAGTGGGTATGGCTACACCTTC. Encoded protein: CASSSQLAGSGYGYTF.

This clone is labeled as medium-sized. The gene calls are TRBV18 and TRBJ2-2, with D uncertain. V lost 2 bases and J lost 7, with 11 bases in between. Germline CDR1 reads KGHSH; CDR2 reads LQKENI. The CDR3 is 14 residues long. CDR3 bases: TGTGCCAGCTCACCAACCCGAATAAACGGGGAGCTGTTTTTT. Its protein product is CASSPTRINGELFF.

The gene calls are TRBV10-3 and TRBJ2-3, with D tentatively TRBD1 (6 bases). Per the germline V gene, CDR1 is ENHRY and CDR2 is SYGVKD. The V gene lost 0 bases and the J gene lost 4 bases, with 11 bases spanning the gap. The CDR3 loop spans 15 amino acids. The CDR3 region is CAISESARGADTQYF. Written as DNA, the CDR3 is TGTGCCATCAGTGAGTCAGCCAGGGGCGCAGATACGCAGTATTTT.

Written as DNA, the CDR3 is TGTGCCAGCAGTCCACGGACAGGGGGCACTGAAGCTTTCTTT. Its translation: CASSPRTGGTEAFF. This chain links TRBV6-1 with TRBJ1-1; 10 bases are a match to TRBD1. With 5 bases clipped from V and 4 bases from J, the junction kept 4 bases outside the gene matches. The CDR3 sequence is 14 residues long. Germline CDR1 is MNHNS and CDR2 is SASEGT.

The chain combines TRBV28 with TRBJ2-5; D uncertain. The end of the DNA fits TRBJ2-7 better, so the J call may be wrong. The germline V gene has CDR1 MDHEN and CDR2 SYDVKM. The CDR3 loop spans 14 amino acids. The CDR3 spells CASSVHSSGYEQYF. The CDR3 nucleotides are TGTGCCAGCAGCGTACATAGTTCGGGCTACGAGCAGTACTTC.

This chain connects TRBV19 to TRBJ1-1, with a tentative D call TRBD1 (5 bases). Germline values: CDR1 LNHDA, CDR2 SQIVND (reference sequence). V lost 9 bases to trimming and J lost 2 bases, with 13 bases between them. This CDR3 is built from 13 residues. CDR3 in amino acids: CASLGQSNTEAFF. In DNA, the CDR3 is TGTGCCAGCCTGGGGCAAAGCAACACTGAAGCTTTCTTT.

The CDR3 sequence: CASSESMTGTTDTQYF. In DNA form, the CDR3 reads TGCGCCAGCAGTGAGTCTATGACAGGGACCACAGATACGCAGTATTTT. The chain combines TRBV10-1 with TRBJ2-3, with 7 positions matching TRBD1. Trimming removed 0 bases from V and 2 bases from J; junction bases left unmatched: 5. The CDR3 covers 16 residues. In germline, CDR1 is WNHNN, CDR2 SYGVQD (reference sequence).

CDR3 nucleotide sequence: TGTGCCAGCAGCCAAGACCAGGGAAATCAGCCCCAGCATTTT. Translated: CASSQDQGNQPQHF. The chain joins TRBV4-2 to TRBJ1-5; D is possibly TRBD1 (5 bases). The CDR3 spans 14 residues. V was cut by 0 bases and J by 4 bases, with 7 bases left in between. Germline CDR1 is LGHNA and CDR2 is YNFKEQ.

The gene calls are TRBV7-8 and TRBJ2-7; tentatively, D is TRBD1 (7 bases). The V and J ends lost 3 bases and 1 base respectively, with 10 bases between them. Germline V gives CDR1 SGHVS, CDR2 FQNEAQ. The length of the CDR3 is 14 residues. In nucleotides, the CDR3 is TGTGCCAGCAGCTTCGCGGGACAGTCCTACGAGCAGTACTTC. Protein sequence: CASSFAGQSYEQYF.

The chain joins TRBV2 to TRBJ1-1; D is uncertain. The CDR3 runs to 15 residues. Trimming removed 3 bases from V and 2 bases from J, with 13 bases in between. The V gene's germline CDR1 is SNHLY and CDR2 FYNNEI. CDR3 protein: CASSDFWAVNTEAFF. The CDR3 region has the DNA TGTGCCAGCAGTGATTTTTGGGCCGTAAACACTGAAGCTTTCTTT.

V usage is TRBV5-7 and J usage is TRBJ2-7, with 7 bases aligning to TRBD1. TRBV5-7 qualifies as an ORF whose function is uncertain. This CDR3 has 16 amino acids. V shed 6 bases and J 1 base; nucleotides not matched to a gene: 13. Here the CDR3 DNA reads TGTGCCAGCAACGACAGGGCTTACCACCAGTCCTACGAGCAGTACTTC. Protein product: CASNDRAYHQSYEQYF.

V and J are TRBV19 and TRBJ1-2; D possibly corresponds to TRBD1 (6 bases). Trimming removed 4 bases from V and 6 bases from J, with 18 bases in between. The V gene's germline CDR1 is LNHDA and CDR2 SQIVND (reference sequence). CDR3 length: 15 residues. CDR3 sequence reads: CASSTSGVVGHGYTF. CDR3 in DNA: TGTGCCAGTAGTACCTCAGGGGTCGTCGGGCATGGCTACACCTTC.

The chain recombines TRBV7-9 with TRBJ2-1; D is undetermined. The germline V gene has CDR1 SEHNR and CDR2 FQNEAQ (reference sequence). The CDR3 spans 12 residues. The ends were cut back, 0 bases at V and 7 bases at J, with 4 bases in the middle. CDR3 protein: CASSLAANEQFF. The DNA for the CDR3 is TGTGCCAGCAGCTTAGCGGCTAATGAGCAGTTCTTC.

As DNA, the CDR3 is TGTGCCAGCAGCTTAGACGGCGGGGGAAGCACAGATACGCAGTATTTT. This sequence encodes CASSLDGGGSTDTQYF. This chain links TRBV7-2 with TRBJ2-3; 7 bases fit TRBD2. V was pared by 1 base and J by 0 bases, with 4 bases of the junction left unmatched. The CDR3 is 16 amino acids. CDR1 and CDR2 from the germline V gene are SGHTA and FQGNSA.

This chain connects TRBV2 to TRBJ2-2; 10 bases agree with TRBD2. Germline CDR1 reads SNHLY; CDR2 reads FYNNEI. The ends lost 4 bases at V and 7 bases at J; junction bases unmatched: 9. This CDR3 is 16 amino acids long. The CDR3 here is CASSAVSSGSGGELFF. The CDR3 region has the DNA TGTGCCAGCAGTGCGGTTTCTAGCGGGAGTGGCGGGGAGCTGTTTTTT.

This clone was observed a single time. This sequence joins TRBV6-1 and TRBJ2-3; no clear D gene. The germline gives CDR1 MNHNS, CDR2 SASEGT. Trimming took 2 bases from V and 2 from J, leaving 2 bases between them. The CDR3 runs to 12 residues. The CDR3 sequence is CASSESTDTQYF. The CDR3 coding sequence is TGTGCCAGCAGTGAATCCACAGATACGCAGTATTTT.